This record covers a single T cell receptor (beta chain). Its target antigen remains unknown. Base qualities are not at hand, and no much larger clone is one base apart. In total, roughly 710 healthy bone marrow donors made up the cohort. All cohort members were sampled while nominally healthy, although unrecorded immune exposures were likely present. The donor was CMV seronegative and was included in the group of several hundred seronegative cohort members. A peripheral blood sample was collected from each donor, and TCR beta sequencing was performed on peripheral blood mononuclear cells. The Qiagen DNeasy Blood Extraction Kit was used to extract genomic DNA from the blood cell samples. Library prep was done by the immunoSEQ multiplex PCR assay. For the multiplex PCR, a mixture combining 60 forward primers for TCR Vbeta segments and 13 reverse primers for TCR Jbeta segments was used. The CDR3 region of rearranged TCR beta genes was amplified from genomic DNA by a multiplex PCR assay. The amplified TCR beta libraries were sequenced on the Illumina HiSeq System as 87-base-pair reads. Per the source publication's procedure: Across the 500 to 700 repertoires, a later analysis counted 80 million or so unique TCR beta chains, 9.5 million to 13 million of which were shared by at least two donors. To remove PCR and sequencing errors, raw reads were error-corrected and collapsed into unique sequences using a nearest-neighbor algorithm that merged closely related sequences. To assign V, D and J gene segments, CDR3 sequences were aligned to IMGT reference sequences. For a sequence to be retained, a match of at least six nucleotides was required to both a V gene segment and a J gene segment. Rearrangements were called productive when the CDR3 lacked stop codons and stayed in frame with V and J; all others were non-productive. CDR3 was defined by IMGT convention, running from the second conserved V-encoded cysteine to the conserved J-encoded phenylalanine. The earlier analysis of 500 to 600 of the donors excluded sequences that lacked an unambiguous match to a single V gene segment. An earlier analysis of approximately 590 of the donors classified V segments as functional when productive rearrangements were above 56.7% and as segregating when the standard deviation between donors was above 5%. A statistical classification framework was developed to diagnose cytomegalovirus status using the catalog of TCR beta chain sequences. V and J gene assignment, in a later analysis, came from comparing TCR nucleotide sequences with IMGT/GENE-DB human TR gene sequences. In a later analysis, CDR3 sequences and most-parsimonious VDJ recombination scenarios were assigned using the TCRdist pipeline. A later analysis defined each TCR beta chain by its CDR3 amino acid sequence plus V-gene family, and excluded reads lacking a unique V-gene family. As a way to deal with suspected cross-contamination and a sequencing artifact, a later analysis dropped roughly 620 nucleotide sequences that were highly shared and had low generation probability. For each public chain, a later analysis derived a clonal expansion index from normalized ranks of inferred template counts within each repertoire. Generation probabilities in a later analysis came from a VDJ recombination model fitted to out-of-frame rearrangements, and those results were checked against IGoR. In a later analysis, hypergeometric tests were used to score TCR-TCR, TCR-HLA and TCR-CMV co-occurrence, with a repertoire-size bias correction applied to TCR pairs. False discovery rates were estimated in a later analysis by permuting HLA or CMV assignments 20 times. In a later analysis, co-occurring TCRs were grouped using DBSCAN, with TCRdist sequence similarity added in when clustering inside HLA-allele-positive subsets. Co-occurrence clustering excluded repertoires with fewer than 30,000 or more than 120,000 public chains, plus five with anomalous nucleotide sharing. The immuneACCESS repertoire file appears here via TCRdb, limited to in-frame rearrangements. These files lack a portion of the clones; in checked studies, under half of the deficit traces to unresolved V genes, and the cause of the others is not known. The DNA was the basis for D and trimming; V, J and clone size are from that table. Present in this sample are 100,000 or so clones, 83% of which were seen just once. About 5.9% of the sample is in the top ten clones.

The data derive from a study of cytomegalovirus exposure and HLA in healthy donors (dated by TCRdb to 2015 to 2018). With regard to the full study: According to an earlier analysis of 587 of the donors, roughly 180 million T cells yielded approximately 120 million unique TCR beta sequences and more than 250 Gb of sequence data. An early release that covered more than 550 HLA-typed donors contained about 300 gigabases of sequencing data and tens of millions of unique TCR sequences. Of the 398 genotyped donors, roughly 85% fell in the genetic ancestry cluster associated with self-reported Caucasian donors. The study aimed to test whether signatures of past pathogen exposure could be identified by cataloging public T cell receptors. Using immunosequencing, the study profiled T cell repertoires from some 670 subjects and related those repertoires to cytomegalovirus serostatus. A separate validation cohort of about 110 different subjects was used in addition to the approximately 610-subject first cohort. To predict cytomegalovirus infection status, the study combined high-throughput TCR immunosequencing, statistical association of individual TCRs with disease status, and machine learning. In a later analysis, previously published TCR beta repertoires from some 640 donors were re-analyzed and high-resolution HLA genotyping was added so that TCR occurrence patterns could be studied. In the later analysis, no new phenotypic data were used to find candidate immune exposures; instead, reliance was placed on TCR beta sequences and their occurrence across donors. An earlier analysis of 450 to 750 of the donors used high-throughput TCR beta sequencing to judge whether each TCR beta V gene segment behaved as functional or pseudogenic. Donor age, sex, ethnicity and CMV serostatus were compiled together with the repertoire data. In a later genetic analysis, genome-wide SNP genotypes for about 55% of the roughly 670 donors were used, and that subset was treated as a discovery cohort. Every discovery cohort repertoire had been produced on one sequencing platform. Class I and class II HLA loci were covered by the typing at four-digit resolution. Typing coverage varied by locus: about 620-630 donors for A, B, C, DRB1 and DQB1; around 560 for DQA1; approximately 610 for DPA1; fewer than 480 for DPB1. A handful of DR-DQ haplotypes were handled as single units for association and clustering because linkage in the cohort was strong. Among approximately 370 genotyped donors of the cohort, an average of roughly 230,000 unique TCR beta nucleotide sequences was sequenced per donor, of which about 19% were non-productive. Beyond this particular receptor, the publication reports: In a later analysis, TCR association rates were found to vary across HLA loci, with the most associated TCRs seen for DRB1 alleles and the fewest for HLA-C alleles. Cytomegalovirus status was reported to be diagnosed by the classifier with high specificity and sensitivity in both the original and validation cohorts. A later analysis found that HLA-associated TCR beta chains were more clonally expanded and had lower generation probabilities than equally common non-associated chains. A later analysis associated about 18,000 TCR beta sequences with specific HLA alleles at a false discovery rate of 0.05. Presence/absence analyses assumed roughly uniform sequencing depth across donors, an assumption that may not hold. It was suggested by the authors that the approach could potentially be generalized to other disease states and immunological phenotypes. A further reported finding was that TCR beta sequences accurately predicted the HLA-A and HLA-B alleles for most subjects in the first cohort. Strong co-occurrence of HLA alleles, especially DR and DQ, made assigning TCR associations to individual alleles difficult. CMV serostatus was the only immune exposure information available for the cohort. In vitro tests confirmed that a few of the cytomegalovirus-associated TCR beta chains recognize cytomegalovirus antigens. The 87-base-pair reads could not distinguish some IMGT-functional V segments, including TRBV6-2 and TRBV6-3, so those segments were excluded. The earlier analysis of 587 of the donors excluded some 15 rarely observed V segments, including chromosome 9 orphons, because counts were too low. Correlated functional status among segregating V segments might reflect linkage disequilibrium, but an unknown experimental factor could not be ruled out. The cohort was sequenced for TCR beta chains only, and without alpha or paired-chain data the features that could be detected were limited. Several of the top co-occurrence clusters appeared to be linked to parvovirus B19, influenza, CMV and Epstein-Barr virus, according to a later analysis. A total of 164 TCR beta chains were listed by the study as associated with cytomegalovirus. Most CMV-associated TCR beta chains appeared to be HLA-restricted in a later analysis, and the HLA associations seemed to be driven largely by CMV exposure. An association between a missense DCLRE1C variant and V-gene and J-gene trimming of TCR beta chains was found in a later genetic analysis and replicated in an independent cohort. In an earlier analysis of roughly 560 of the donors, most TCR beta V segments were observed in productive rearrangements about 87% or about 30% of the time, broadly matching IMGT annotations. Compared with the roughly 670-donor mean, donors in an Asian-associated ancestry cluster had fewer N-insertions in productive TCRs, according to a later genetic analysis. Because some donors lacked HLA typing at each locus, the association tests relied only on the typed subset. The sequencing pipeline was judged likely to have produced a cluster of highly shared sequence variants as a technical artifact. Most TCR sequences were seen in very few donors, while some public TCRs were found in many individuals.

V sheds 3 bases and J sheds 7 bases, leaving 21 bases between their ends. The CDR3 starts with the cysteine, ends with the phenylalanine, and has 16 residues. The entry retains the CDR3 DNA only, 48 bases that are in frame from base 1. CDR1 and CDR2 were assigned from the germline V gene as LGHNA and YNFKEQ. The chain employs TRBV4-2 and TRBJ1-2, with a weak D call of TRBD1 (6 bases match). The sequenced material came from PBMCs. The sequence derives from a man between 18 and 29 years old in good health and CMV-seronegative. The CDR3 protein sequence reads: CASSHLKITGFFGYTF. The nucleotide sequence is TGTGCCAGCAGCCATTTAAAGATTACAGGGTTTTTTGGCTACACCTTC.